This entry lists 15 T cell receptor beta chains sequenced from one sample in a study of T cells in Graves' hyperthyroidism and ophthalmopathy. RNA transcripts yielded amplified TCR beta CDR3 regions. Using the HTBI primer set, a first-round RT-PCR was run on the TCR CDR3. MiXCR was run by TCRdb on the multiplex PCR reads, yielding one entry per CDR3 protein. The data contain roughly 630,000 distinct CDR3 sequences, approximately 14% of them singletons. Sequencing was performed on blood. The origin of the receptors is a woman between 25 and 40 years old with Graves' hyperthyroidism.

This clonotype was detected a few times. This chain joins TRBV5-1 and TRBJ2-2; perhaps TRBD2 as D (6 bases). The germline gives CDR1 SGHRS, CDR2 YFSETQ. This CDR3 has 15 residues. Trimming took 6 bases from V and 6 from J, leaving 18 bases between them. The CDR3 region is CASKRDSWGSGELFF. As DNA, the CDR3 is TGCGCCAGCAAGAGGGACTCCTGGGGTTCCGGGGAGCTGTTTTTT.

This clonotype was seen a single time. The chain employs TRBV29-1 and TRBJ1-1; D gene unclear. CDR1 and CDR2 (germline): SQVTM, ANQGSEA. CDR3 length: 13 residues. Trimming took off 8 bases at V and 1 base at J, with 14 bases between the two ends. The CDR3 bases are TGCAGCACCAAGGAGAAACAGAACACTGAAGCTTTCTTT. Its protein is CSTKEKQNTEAFF. Full variable domain (missing parts from reference TRBV29-1 and TRBJ1-1): SAVISQKPSRDICQRGTSLTIQCQVDSQVTMMFWYRQQPGQSLTLIATANQGSEATYESGFVIDKFPISRPNLTFSTLTVSNMSPEDSSIYLCSTKEKQNTEAFFGQGTRLTVV.

This clonotype was picked up many times. The chain recombines TRBV7-2 with TRBJ2-1; 9 bases are a match to TRBD2. This CDR3 is built from 15 residues. CDR1 is SGHTA, CDR2 FQGNSA, per germline. The V gene end was trimmed by 7 bases and the J gene end by 6 bases; junction bases not matched to a gene: 10. CDR3 coding DNA: TGTGCCAGCAACCCCTTTAGCGGGAGTCGCAATGAGCAGTTCTTC. Amino acid sequence: CASNPFSGSRNEQFF.

This clonotype was detected many times. The V gene is TRBV7-3, the J gene TRBJ2-3; 9 bases line up with TRBD1. J was trimmed by 5 bases and V by 8 bases; bases with no gene match: 17. Per the germline V gene, CDR1 is SGHTA and CDR2 is FQGTGA. This CDR3 is built from 17 residues. For the CDR3, the DNA is TGTGCCAGCGGCACGGGACAGGGTATCGCGGGCGGAGATACGCAGTATTTT. It is translated as CASGTGQGIAGGDTQYF.

This clonotype has ten or more counts. CDR3 protein: CSVEGGVAGYNEQFF. The DNA for the CDR3 is TGCAGCGTTGAGGGTGGAGTAGCGGGCTACAATGAGCAGTTCTTC. The chain is built from TRBV29-1 and TRBJ2-1, with 7 bases lining up with TRBD2. The CDR3 is 15 amino acids. Losses at the gene ends were 3 bases for V and 3 bases for J; bases not matched to a gene: 8. Germline CDR1 is SQVTM and CDR2 is ANQGSEA.

This clonotype showed up just a few times. The chain recombines TRBV6-1 with TRBJ2-7; 10 bases line up with TRBD1. Germline V lookup: CDR1 MNHNS, CDR2 SASEGT. Losses at the gene ends were 6 bases for V and 5 bases for J; bases not matched to a gene: 4. The CDR3 spans 13 residues. This CDR3 reads CASRRTGGDEQYF. CDR3 coding DNA: TGTGCCAGCAGGCGGACAGGGGGAGACGAGCAGTACTTC.

This clonotype showed up many times. The chain recombines TRBV5-1 with TRBJ2-7, with TRBD2 matching over 12 bases. Germline CDR1 is SGHRS and CDR2 is YFSETQ. V trimming: 0 bases; J trimming: 3 bases; junction bases outside the gene matches: 1. This CDR3 comprises 15 residues. CDR3: CASSLGTSGIYEQYF. CDR3 DNA sequence: TGCGCCAGCAGCTTGGGGACTAGCGGGATCTACGAGCAGTACTTC. Variable domain in full (rest from reference TRBV5-1 and TRBJ2-7): KAGVTQTPRYLIKTRGQQVTLSCSPISGHRSVSWYQQTPGQGLQFLFEYFSETQRNKGNFPGRFSGRQFSNSRSEMNVSTLELGDSALYLCASSLGTSGIYEQYFGPGTRLTVT.

This chain joins TRBV19 and TRBJ2-7, with 10 bases that match TRBD1. The ends lost 4 bases at V and 5 bases at J; junction bases unmatched: 5. This CDR3 is built from 14 residues. Germline V lookup: CDR1 LNHDA, CDR2 SQIVND (reference sequence). The CDR3 loop is CASSKTGGADEQYF. The CDR3 nucleotides are TGTGCCAGTAGTAAGACAGGGGGCGCGGACGAGCAGTACTTC.

This clonotype has at least ten counts. The chain uses TRBV3-1 and TRBJ2-3; D uncertain. V dropped 0 bases and J dropped 6 bases, with 10 bases sitting between them. Germline-derived CDR1 and CDR2 are LGHDT and YNNKEL (reference sequence). This CDR3 has 14 residues. The CDR3 DNA follows: TGTGCCAGCAGCCAAGAGTGGGTTCGGGATACGCAGTATTTT. This codes for CASSQEWVRDTQYF.

Notes on this clonotype: A much larger clone lies a single base off, so this may be a read error. This rearrangement joins TRBV9 to TRBJ2-7, with D unclear. The CDR3 consists of 15 residues. Germline CDR1 is SGDLS and CDR2 is YYNGEE. The CDR3: CASSPLGGSTYKQYF. The CDR3 region has the DNA TGTGCCAGCAGCCCCCTCGGCGGTTCAACCTACAAGCAGTACTTC.

This clonotype was counted ten times or more. The rearrangement joins TRBV27 to TRBJ2-7; D perhaps matches TRBD1 (6 bases). Looked up from germline, CDR1 is MNHEY and CDR2 is SMNVEV (reference sequence). V was trimmed by 7 bases and J by 2 bases, leaving 12 bases between them. This CDR3 has 13 amino acids. CDR3 bases: TGTGCCAGCATCTCTGGACAGACCTACGAGCAGTACTTC. Its protein is CASISGQTYEQYF.

As for this clonotype: This may come from a read error, since a much larger clone is one base off. This sequence joins TRBV6-1 and TRBJ2-7; TRBD1 matches at 7 bases. With 6 bases clipped from V and 3 bases from J, the junction kept 11 bases outside the gene matches. CDR1 and CDR2 from the germline V gene are MNHNS and SASEGT. The CDR3 covers 15 residues. The CDR3 spells CASRNSRDRHYEQYF. CDR3 nucleotides: TGTGCCAGCAGGAATAGCCGGGACAGACACTACGAGCAGTACTTC.

This clonotype occurred many times. The rearrangement uses TRBV5-1 and TRBJ1-1; D is ambiguous. CDR1 and CDR2 (germline): SGHRS, YFSETQ. The CDR3 spans 13 residues. Trimming removed 4 bases at V and 3 bases at J, with 10 bases between. Here the CDR3 DNA reads TGCGCCAGCAGCCTTGACGAGGACACTGAAGCTTTCTTT. Encoded protein: CASSLDEDTEAFF.

In its sample, this clonotype was seen a few times. Relative to the germline gene, one junction end is altered; a read error may explain this. The rearrangement joins TRBV6-2 or TRBV6-3 to TRBJ2-7; D is possibly TRBD1 or TRBD2 (6 bases each). Germline V lookup: CDR1 MNHEY, CDR2 SVGEGT. The CDR3 contains 17 residues. The CDR3 loop reads CANSSPSGAGTLYEQYF. DNA of the CDR3: TGTGCCAACAGTTCTCCTTCGGGGGCCGGAACCCTCTACGAGCAGTACTTC.

Concerning this clonotype: With a much larger clone just one base away, this may be a read error. This chain joins TRBV12-3 or TRBV12-4 and TRBJ1-5; 9 positions agree with TRBD1. Trimming removed 5 bases from V and 5 bases from J; junction bases left unmatched: 4. CDR3 size: 14 residues. The CDR3 loop reads CASSVQGAYQPQHF. The CDR3 DNA follows: TGTGCCAGCAGTGTACAGGGGGCCTATCAGCCCCAGCATTTT.